The rows below give T cell receptor beta chains drawn from one sample of a study of monozygotic twins with inflammatory bowel disease. TCRdb re-called the 5' RACE reads and shows each CDR3 protein once, DNA omitted. This table holds approximately 390,000 distinct CDR3 sequences. Sequencing input: blood. These receptor sequences come from a human donor with ulcerative colitis or Crohn's disease, or a healthy co-twin of an affected twin (not recorded which). Each CDR3 is given with its conserved first and last residue.

j_call,v_call,cdr3_aa
TRBJ2-1,TRBV5-1,CASSLSSSGGEAREQFF
TRBJ2-7,TRBV7-2,CASSLWLRGTRDSGSYEQYF
TRBJ2-7,TRBV7-2,CASTSLEEQYF
TRBJ2-7,TRBV6-1,CASSPLTGLTYEQYF
TRBJ2-3,TRBV24-1,CATSAPTGLAGTDTQYF
TRBJ2-7,TRBV20-1,CSARGVDPAGGPYEQYF
TRBJ1-1,TRBV6-6,CASSTYFDTEAFF
TRBJ1-2,TRBV30,CAWSVQPPILGYTF
TRBJ1-1,TRBV5-1,CASSLALQGGHTEAFF
TRBJ2-5,TRBV9,CASSPLAELWETQYF
TRBJ1-1,TRBV7-2,CASIQGVRNTEAFF
TRBJ1-4,TRBV5-5,CASSLVGQTTNEKLFF
TRBJ2-1,TRBV7-2,CASSLDSGRVNEQFF
TRBJ2-5,TRBV11-2,CASSQLRDLETQYF
TRBJ2-6,TRBV3-1,CASSPKGQGLNSGANVLTF
TRBJ2-2,TRBV5-1,CASSLEAGSRLSYTGELFF
TRBJ1-1,TRBV7-2,CASSPQGAPNTEAFF
TRBJ2-2,TRBV20-1,CSALGTSATGELFF
TRBJ2-1,TRBV28,CASREQGRDEQFF
TRBJ1-3,TRBV11-2,CASSKGTGAGNTIYF
TRBJ2-6,TRBV6-9,CASSYLAGVPPSGANVLTF
TRBJ2-7,TRBV20-1,CSARPDYEQYF
TRBJ1-6,TRBV12-5,CASTTPPREHPHSPLHF
TRBJ2-7,TRBV28,CASSLPDSGGRAGGEQYF
TRBJ1-1,TRBV7-2,CASSLAQQGRTEAFF
TRBJ1-1,TRBV20-1,CSASDQGGNTEAFF
TRBJ1-1,TRBV5-1,CASSWAQGGITEAFF
TRBJ1-1,TRBV21-1,CASSKVVGLQGARDTEAFF